This T cell receptor (beta chain) appears in the sequencing data of a study of neoadjuvant anti-PD-1 for oral cavity cancer. Study-wide results and limits: With a few patients per group, TCR findings need larger cohorts. After neoadjuvant nivolumab, PBMC T cell clonality was significantly higher in non-responders than responders.

A word on this clone: Its target is unknown.

V trimming: 1 base; J trimming: 0 bases; junction bases outside the gene matches: 2. Germline V lookup: CDR1 SGHRS, CDR2 YFSETQ. The length of the CDR3 is 15 residues. Produced via immunoSEQ multiplex PCR; TCRdb's table is partial and in-frame only. The table includes about 16,000 clones, around two thirds detected once. No culture or expansion preceded analysis of these blood cells. The sample here was PBMCs, taken before nivolumab (anti-PD-1) treatment. This receptor was taken from a person between 40 and 79 years old with oral cavity squamous cell carcinoma. The chain recombines TRBV5-1 with TRBJ1-2; 8 nucleotides match TRBD1. The CDR3 region has the DNA TGCGCCAGCAGCTTGACAGGGGGGGCTAACTATGGCTACACCTTC. Translation gives CASSLTGGANYGYTF.